Shown below are 30 T cell receptor beta chains from a single sample sequenced in a study of glioma-infiltrating T cells after dendritic cell vaccination (TCRdb year 2016). Library preparation employed the immunoSEQ multiplex PCR assay. The clones in this table, taken by TCRdb from immuneACCESS, are in-frame only. Not every clone is retained; where verified, under half of the shortfall comes from an unresolved V gene, and the cause of the rest is unknown. Here the sample has 85,000 to 100,000 clones; around 85% occur a single time. The top ten clones comprise more than 8% of the sample. The intended sense of this specimen's time point label: after dendritic cell vaccination, including at tumor progression/relapse. The sample in question was blood, obtained after dendritic cell vaccination. Every receptor here comes from a human donor with glioblastoma.

V and J are TRBV5-1 and TRBJ2-7, with 9 bases matching TRBD2. Looked up from germline, CDR1 is SGHRS and CDR2 is YFSETQ. V was clipped by 4 bases and J by 3 bases; unmatched bases: 5. The CDR3 totals 14 residues. CDR3 bases: TGCGCCAGCAGCGACCTAGCGGGGAACTACGAGCAGTACTTC. It specifies CASSDLAGNYEQYF.

The J gene is TRBJ1-1, the V gene TRBV6-5; D unresolved. This CDR3 has 13 residues. Trimming cost V 5 bases and J 1 base, with 8 bases left between them. CDR1 is MNHEY, CDR2 SVGAGI, per germline. CDR3 nucleotides: TGTGCCAGCAGTCGAAAGAGGAACACTGAAGCTTTCTTT. Its protein product is CASSRKRNTEAFF.

The rearrangement links TRBV20-1 to TRBJ2-5; D not certain. The V end lost 7 bases, the J end lost 5 bases, and 8 bases lay between the germline ends. The germline V gene has CDR1 DFQATT and CDR2 SNEGSKA (reference sequence). This CDR3 is 10 amino acids long. Written as DNA, the CDR3 is TGCAGTGTGCAGGCGGAGACCCAGTACTTC. Translating it yields CSVQAETQYF.

The rearrangement links TRBV9 to TRBJ2-7; 9 bases match TRBD1. From germline, CDR1 is SGDLS and CDR2 YYNGEE. The CDR3 sequence is 15 residues long. Unmatched junction bases numbered 9, after V lost 2 bases and J lost 6 bases. CDR3 protein: CASSVAGTGSGEQYF. The CDR3 region has the DNA TGTGCCAGCAGCGTTGCGGGGACAGGGTCGGGCGAGCAGTACTTC.

This chain joins TRBV5-1 and TRBJ2-7, with 8 nucleotides matching TRBD1. Germline V gives CDR1 SGHRS, CDR2 YFSETQ. CDR3 length equals 14 residues. V lost 3 bases, J lost 7 bases, and 9 bases stayed unmatched. In DNA, the CDR3 is TGCGCCAGCAGCTCGCTGCAGGGGGCCTTGGAGCAGTACTTC. Protein product: CASSSLQGALEQYF.

The chain joins TRBV15 to TRBJ2-7, with 7 bases aligning to TRBD1. Germline V CDR1 and CDR2: LNHNV, YYDKDF (reference sequence). The CDR3 extends over 15 amino acids. V dropped 2 bases and J dropped 0; count of bases not matched to a gene: 4. The CDR3 nucleotides are TGTGCCACCAGCAGATCGACAGGGAGCTCCTACGAGCAGTACTTC. Translated: CATSRSTGSSYEQYF.

This clone appeared a few times. The rearrangement links TRBV11-2 to TRBJ1-2; 10 nucleotides align to TRBD1. Germline assignment: CDR1 SGHAT and CDR2 FQNNGV. The CDR3 contains 13 residues. Unmatched junction bases numbered 5, after V lost 5 bases and J lost 8 bases. CDR3 loop: CASSLGTGDGYTF. The CDR3 DNA reads as TGTGCCAGCAGCCTCGGGACAGGGGACGGCTACACCTTC. Full variable domain (rest looked up from reference TRBV11-2 and TRBJ1-2): EAGVAQSPRYKIIEKRQSVAFWCNPISGHATLYWYQQILGQGPKLLIQFQNNGVVDDSQLPKDRFSAERLKGVDSTLKIQPAKLEDSAVYLCASSLGTGDGYTFGSGTRLTVV.

The V call is TRBV29-1, the J call TRBJ2-1, with 12 bases fitting TRBD2. This CDR3 region has 17 residues. Germline V gene data show CDR1 as SQVTM and CDR2 as ANQGSEA. V trimming: 0 bases; J trimming: 0 bases; junction bases outside the gene matches: 3. The CDR3 nucleotides are TGCAGCGTTGAAGATCTAGCGGGGGGGAGCTCCTACAATGAGCAGTTCTTC. It translates to CSVEDLAGGSSYNEQFF.

This sequence joins TRBV5-1 and TRBJ2-1, with 7 bases identical to TRBD2. CDR3 size: 15 residues. Trimming removed 4 bases from V and 4 bases from J; junction bases left unmatched: 8. Germline loops: CDR1 SGHRS, CDR2 YFSETQ. CDR3 DNA sequence: TGCGCCAGCAGCGTTGCGGGGGAAGCTTACAATGAGCAGTTCTTC. It translates to CASSVAGEAYNEQFF. The full variable domain, its missing parts supplied by reference TRBV5-1 and TRBJ2-1, is KAGVTQTPRYLIKTRGQQVTLSCSPISGHRSVSWYQQTPGQGLQFLFEYFSETQRNKGNFPGRFSGRQFSNSRSEMNVSTLELGDSALYLCASSVAGEAYNEQFFGPGTRLTVL.

The chain joins TRBV7-2 to TRBJ1-2, with 8 bases lining up with TRBD1. Germline V gene sequence: CDR1 SGHTA, CDR2 FQGNSA. The CDR3 is 16 residues long. After removal of 1 base from V and 4 bases from J, the junction contained 8 bases not matched to a gene. CDR3 region: CASSLGQGAVGYGYTF. The CDR3 bases are TGTGCCAGCAGCTTAGGCCAGGGGGCCGTGGGCTATGGCTACACCTTC.

The chain joins TRBV9 to TRBJ2-7; 8 nucleotides agree with TRBD2. V shed 3 bases and J 4 bases; nucleotides not matched to a gene: 9. The CDR3 has 15 residues. CDR1 and CDR2 from the germline V gene are SGDLS and YYNGEE. The CDR3 coding sequence is TGTGCCAGCAGCGCGGGGGGGCAGAGCACTTACGAGCAGTACTTC. The encoded protein is CASSAGGQSTYEQYF.

The chain uses TRBV4-3 and TRBJ1-1; 8 bases align to TRBD1. Losses at the gene ends were 4 bases for V and 7 bases for J; bases not matched to a gene: 14. Germline lookup yields CDR1 LGHNA and CDR2 YSLEER. This CDR3 is built from 16 residues. In nucleotides, the CDR3 is TGCGCCAGCAGCCCCACGGAGAGCAGGGGGCCAGGTGAAGCTTTCTTT. This codes for CASSPTESRGPGEAFF.

This chain joins TRBV13 and TRBJ2-1, with 9 bases fitting TRBD2. Losses at the gene ends were 5 bases for V and 9 bases for J; bases not matched to a gene: 14. There are 16 residues in the CDR3. CDR1 is PRHDT, CDR2 FYEKMQ, per germline (reference sequence). The CDR3 here is CASSPDSGRGFGEQFF. For the CDR3, the DNA is TGTGCCAGCAGCCCAGATAGCGGGAGAGGTTTTGGTGAGCAGTTCTTC.

The chain's CDR3 is CASIHLGQVTEAFF. CDR3 nucleotide sequence: TGTGCCAGCATCCACCTGGGACAGGTAACTGAAGCTTTCTTT. The chain joins TRBV7-2 to TRBJ1-1; TRBD1 matches at 8 bases. V gave up 7 bases and J gave up 5 bases; unmatched junction bases: 9. From germline, CDR1 is SGHTA and CDR2 FQGNSA. The CDR3 is 14 amino acids. Supplemented by reference TRBV7-2 and TRBJ1-1, the full variable domain reads GAGVSQSPSNKVTEKGKDVELRCDPISGHTALYWYRQSLGQGLEFLIYFQGNSAPDKSGLPSDRFSAERTGGSVSTLTIQRTQQEDSAVYLCASIHLGQVTEAFFGQGTRLTVV.

The rearrangement joins TRBV11-2 to TRBJ2-2; tentative D call: TRBD2 (7 bases). The V end was cut by 1 base, the J end by 5 bases, with 17 bases between. The CDR3 length is 17 residues. The germline CDR1 and CDR2 sequences are SGHAT and FQNNGV. The CDR3 here is CASSLGARGPRTGELFF. In DNA form, the CDR3 reads TGTGCCAGCAGCTTAGGGGCGCGGGGGCCGAGGACCGGGGAGCTGTTTTTT. Full variable domain (missing parts from reference TRBV11-2 and TRBJ2-2): EAGVAQSPRYKIIEKRQSVAFWCNPISGHATLYWYQQILGQGPKLLIQFQNNGVVDDSQLPKDRFSAERLKGVDSTLKIQPAKLEDSAVYLCASSLGARGPRTGELFFGEGSRLTVL.

The J gene is TRBJ2-5, the V gene TRBV29-1, with unresolved D. From germline, CDR1 is SQVTM and CDR2 ANQGSEA. This CDR3 contains 11 residues. V was shortened by 7 bases and J by 5 bases, with 11 bases between the two germline ends. The CDR3 here is CSAKNGETQYF. CDR3 bases: TGCAGCGCCAAGAACGGGGAGACCCAGTACTTC. Looking up the rest from reference TRBV29-1 and TRBJ2-5 gives the full variable domain: SAVISQKPSRDICQRGTSLTIQCQVDSQVTMMFWYRQQPGQSLTLIATANQGSEATYESGFVIDKFPISRPNLTFSTLTVSNMSPEDSSIYLCSAKNGETQYFGPGTRLLVL.

This clone has only a few counts. The genes are TRBV6-5 and TRBJ1-1; tentatively, D is TRBD1 (6 bases). Trimming removed 9 bases from V and 11 bases from J, with 16 bases in between. Germline-derived CDR1 and CDR2 are MNHEY and SVGAGI. This CDR3 spans 11 amino acids. Here the CDR3 reads CASSHRVKAFF. The CDR3 nucleotides are TGTGCCAGTAGTCACAGGGTGAAGGCTTTCTTT.

The chain employs TRBV27 and TRBJ2-4; 11 nucleotides match TRBD1. This CDR3 is 14 amino acids long. Germline CDR1 reads MNHEY; CDR2 reads SMNVEV (reference sequence). After removal of 5 bases from V and 6 bases from J, the junction contained 3 bases not matched to a gene. This CDR3 reads CASSPGTGGNIQYF. The CDR3 bases are TGTGCCAGCAGTCCCGGGACAGGGGGAAACATTCAGTACTTC.

The V call is TRBV6-5, the J call TRBJ1-3, with TRBD1 identical over 9 bases. Germline V lookup: CDR1 MNHEY, CDR2 SVGAGI. CDR3 length: 15 residues. V lost 5 bases, J lost 2 bases, and 4 bases stayed unmatched. CDR3 sequence (DNA): TGTGCCAGCAGTAGGACAGGGGAAGCTGGAAACACCATATATTTT. The encoded protein is CASSRTGEAGNTIYF.

This clone was recorded only once. The genes are TRBV5-1 and TRBJ2-2, with 9 bases aligning to TRBD2. This CDR3 comprises 19 residues. Per the germline V gene, CDR1 is SGHRS and CDR2 is YFSETQ. Trimming took 4 bases from V and 2 from J; bases not matched to a gene: 15. As DNA, the CDR3 is TGCGCCAGCAGCCATATTAGCGGGAGTAGTGGAATTAACACCGGGGAGCTGTTTTTT. It codes for CASSHISGSSGINTGELFF.

The V call is TRBV19, the J call TRBJ1-4, with TRBD1 matching over 8 bases. The germline CDR1 and CDR2 sequences are LNHDA and SQIVND (reference sequence). Unmatched junction bases numbered 10, after V lost 3 bases and J lost 7 bases. The CDR3 spans 16 residues. Here the CDR3 reads CASSITSRGRSEKLFF. In DNA, the CDR3 is TGTGCCAGTAGTATCACTTCCAGGGGGCGCAGTGAAAAACTGTTTTTT. The entire variable domain, with the rest obtained from reference TRBV19 and TRBJ1-4, is as follows: DGGITQSPKYLFRKEGQNVTLSCEQNLNHDAMYWYRQDPGQGLRLIYYSQIVNDFQKGDIAEGYSVSREKKESFPLTVTSAQKNPTAFYLCASSITSRGRSEKLFFGSGTQLSVL.

The rearrangement joins TRBV7-2 to TRBJ1-1; D is possibly TRBD1 (6 bases). V gave up 5 bases and J gave up 5 bases, with 9 bases separating them. Germline V gene data show CDR1 as SGHTA and CDR2 as FQGNSA. The CDR3 runs to 12 residues. CDR3 nucleotides: TGTGCCAGCAGCGTCAGGGGTACTGAAGCTTTCTTT. Translated, it gives CASSVRGTEAFF.

The chain is built from TRBV21-1 and TRBJ2-7; TRBD2 reflects the table's D call only, with no check against the DNA. TRBV21-1 is a pseudogene segment. The CDR3 spans 18 residues. The CDR3 protein is CASSKAPGTSGLLYEQYF. CDR3 in DNA: TGTGCCAGCAGCAAGGCCCCCGGGACTAGCGGGTTGTTGTACGAGCAGTACTTC.

The gene calls are TRBV15 and TRBJ2-1; D remains ambiguous. Germline V lookup: CDR1 LNHNV, CDR2 YYDKDF (reference sequence). The CDR3 length is 16 residues. The V end lost 0 bases, the J end lost 6 bases, and 15 bases lay between the germline ends. The CDR3, as DNA: TGTGCCACCAGCAGAGATGAATTGAGGTTGGGCAATGAGCAGTTCTTC. This codes for CATSRDELRLGNEQFF.

The chain employs TRBV19 and TRBJ1-1; 7 bases align to TRBD1. With V trimmed by 5 bases and J by 10 bases, 7 bases remained unmatched. Germline lookup yields CDR1 LNHDA and CDR2 SQIVND (reference sequence). The CDR3 totals 12 residues. The CDR3 protein is CASSFAGGSAFF. As DNA, the CDR3 is TGTGCCAGTAGTTTTGCAGGGGGTTCAGCTTTCTTT.

This clone occurred once. The chain combines TRBV28 with TRBJ2-3; no clear D. Deletions cut 6 bases from V and 6 bases from J, with 10 bases between. This CDR3 has 12 residues. Per the germline V gene, CDR1 is MDHEN and CDR2 is SYDVKM. The CDR3 is CASRGYRDTQYF. In nucleotides, the CDR3 is TGTGCCAGCAGGGGCTATCGGGATACGCAGTATTTT.

This clone was seen a single time. The V and J genes are TRBV7-6 and TRBJ2-7; TRBD1 agrees at 8 bases. This CDR3 spans 15 amino acids. With V trimmed by 5 bases and J by 6 bases, 12 bases remained unmatched. CDR1 is SGHVS, CDR2 FNYEAQ, per germline. The CDR3 region is CASSPQTGGKGEQYF. CDR3 nucleotides: TGTGCCAGCAGCCCCCAAACAGGGGGAAAGGGCGAGCAGTACTTC.

This clone was recorded once. The genes are TRBV9 and TRBJ1-1; D possibly corresponds to TRBD1 (5 bases). V was trimmed by 0 bases and J by 3 bases, leaving 9 bases between them. The CDR3 contains 14 residues. Germline loops: CDR1 SGDLS, CDR2 YYNGEE. In nucleotides, the CDR3 is TGTGCCAGCAGCGTAGATCAGGGCTACACTGAAGCTTTCTTT. Translated, it gives CASSVDQGYTEAFF.

This clone was detected a few times. The chain is built from TRBV19 and TRBJ1-2; D may be TRBD1 (6 bases). The germline gives CDR1 LNHDA, CDR2 SQIVND (reference sequence). CDR3 length equals 15 residues. V dropped 4 bases and J dropped 5 bases, with 17 bases sitting between them. The DNA for the CDR3 is TGTGCCAGTAGTACCGTAATCCGGACAGAATATGGCTACACCTTC. Protein product: CASSTVIRTEYGYTF.

This clone was seen a single time. This rearrangement joins TRBV11-2 to TRBJ1-2; TRBD1 is a possible D gene (5 bases). The CDR3 runs 16 residues. The ends were cut back, 1 base at V and 2 bases at J, with 14 bases in the middle. Germline values: CDR1 SGHAT, CDR2 FQNNGV. As DNA, the CDR3 is TGTGCCAGCAGCTTAGCGGGGGGTCATGAAAACTATGGCTACACCTTC. Translation: CASSLAGGHENYGYTF.